This T cell receptor beta chain was sequenced during a study of vaccination and CD4 T cells after COVID-19. Turning to the study itself: Post-COVID draws came a median 101 days after diagnosis (range 35 to 161). Specimens were obtained from three convalescent patients at day 14 and at days 161 to 241 post-vaccination. Cells were stimulated with overlapping spike peptide pools from SARS-CoV-2, HCoV-NL63, HCoV-OC43 and HCoV-229E.

The Oncomine TCR Beta short-read assay generated sequence data from the DNA of cultured CD4+ T cells. Each CDR3 protein is one row after TCRdb ran MiXCR on the PCR reads. The sample records around 23,000 distinct CDR3 sequences, roughly 40% being singletons. Comments on this clonotype: Its antigen is unidentified.

Indicated time point: late sampling 161 to 241 days after vaccination in three convalescent patients. As for treatment: approximately 9-day PBMC culture with coronavirus spike peptide pools or control peptides (ViraFEST assay). This clonotype was sampled from a human donor who had recovered from COVID-19. The material sequenced was CD4+ T cells from blood, cultured in vitro, taken about 7 months after SARS-CoV-2 vaccination.

The DNA of the CDR3 is TGTGCCAGCAGTTCGCGTACAGGGGGCGCAGAGACCCAGTACTTC. Amino acid sequence: CASSSRTGGAETQYF. The chain employs TRBV6-2 or TRBV6-3 and TRBJ2-5; TRBD1 matches at 9 bases. Germline lookup yields CDR1 MNHEY and CDR2 SVGEGT. There are 15 residues in the CDR3. Trimming took 4 bases from V and 4 from J; bases not matched to a gene: 7.